This TCR beta chain comes out of a study of T cells after yellow fever vaccination. This clonotype has more than one count but fewer than ten. TCRdb ran MiXCR on the 5' RACE reads and lists one entry per CDR3 protein. The sample comprises 60,000 to 85,000 distinct CDR3 sequences, approximately 6.5% of which are singletons, and around a third rests with the top ten. The ends lost 5 bases at V and 4 bases at J; junction bases unmatched: 10. From germline, CDR1 is SGHAT and CDR2 FQNNGV. There are 16 residues in the CDR3. The sequencing here drew on CD8+ T cells sorted from PBMCs, taken about 5 days after the first yellow fever vaccination. The chain links TRBV11-2 to TRBJ2-1; 8 bases align to TRBD2. The sequence was obtained from a man between 18 and 35 years old who received the YFV17D yellow fever vaccine. The DNA of the CDR3 is TGTGCCAGCAGCCTTCGGGCTAGCGGGCTTTACAATGAGCAGTTCTTC. This codes for CASSLRASGLYNEQFF. The whole variable domain, filled in from reference TRBV11-2 and TRBJ2-1, reads EAGVAQSPRYKIIEKRQSVAFWCNPISGHATLYWYQQILGQGPKLLIQFQNNGVVDDSQLPKDRFSAERLKGVDSTLKIQPAKLEDSAVYLCASSLRASGLYNEQFFGPGTRLTVL.